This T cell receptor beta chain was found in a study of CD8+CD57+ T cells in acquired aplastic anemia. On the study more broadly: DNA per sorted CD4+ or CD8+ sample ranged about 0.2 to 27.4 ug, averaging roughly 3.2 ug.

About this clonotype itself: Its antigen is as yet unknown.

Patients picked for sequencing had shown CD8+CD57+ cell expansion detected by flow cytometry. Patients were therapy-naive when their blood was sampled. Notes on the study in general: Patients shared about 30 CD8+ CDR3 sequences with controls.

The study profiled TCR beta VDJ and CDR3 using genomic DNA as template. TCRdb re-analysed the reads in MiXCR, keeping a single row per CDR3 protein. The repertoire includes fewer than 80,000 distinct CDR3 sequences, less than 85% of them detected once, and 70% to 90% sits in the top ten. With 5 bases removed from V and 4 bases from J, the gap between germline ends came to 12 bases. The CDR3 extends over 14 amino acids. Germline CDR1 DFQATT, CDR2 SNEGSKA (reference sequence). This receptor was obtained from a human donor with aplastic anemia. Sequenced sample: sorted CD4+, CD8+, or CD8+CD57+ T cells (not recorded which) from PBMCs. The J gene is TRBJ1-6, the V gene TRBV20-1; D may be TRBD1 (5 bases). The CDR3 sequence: CSARSTDYNSPLHF. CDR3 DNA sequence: TGCAGTGCTCGATCGACAGATTATAATTCACCCCTCCACTTT.